These 23 T cell receptor beta chains were sequenced from one sample in a study of sequential checkpoint blockade in melanoma (dated by TCRdb to the late 2010s). The label giving this sample's treatment or condition can be read as: randomized to nivolumab then ipilimumab (arm A) or the reverse (arm B). Libraries were made using the immunoSEQ multiplex PCR assay. The table was pulled from immuneACCESS by TCRdb, which kept in-frame rearrangements only. Such tables lose some clones; where checked, under half of the loss comes from unresolved V genes, and the rest has no known cause. Within this sample are about 6,100 clones, with 26% of them counted one time only. More than 7.5% of the sample is in the top ten clones. This specimen consisted of tumor tissue (inferred from file names), obtained from a patient given nivolumab and ipilimumab in sequence. These receptors originate from a human donor with melanoma.

This clone was recorded a few times. The chain joins TRBV6-8 to TRBJ1-1, with D uncertain. V gave up 5 bases and J gave up 3 bases, with 7 bases separating them. The CDR3 runs to 12 residues. The germline V gene has CDR1 MNHGY and CDR2 SAAAGT. The CDR3 protein is CASSQRYTEAFF. In nucleotides, the CDR3 is TGTGCCAGCAGTCAGAGGTACACTGAAGCTTTCTTT.

Only a few counts were recorded for this clone. The rearrangement joins TRBV28 to TRBJ2-1, with no clear D. This CDR3 comprises 13 residues. V lost 3 bases and J 10 bases, leaving 13 bases between the germline ends. Germline values: CDR1 MDHEN, CDR2 SYDVKM. This CDR3 is CASSFRQEGEQFF. The CDR3 DNA reads as TGTGCCAGCAGTTTTAGGCAGGAAGGGGAGCAGTTCTTC.

This chain links TRBV18 with TRBJ2-3; 8 nucleotides agree with TRBD2. The germline V gene has CDR1 KGHSH and CDR2 LQKENI. The CDR3 runs 15 residues. V shed 8 bases and J 1 base; nucleotides not matched to a gene: 8. The CDR3, as DNA: TGTGCCAGCCTGCGCGGGACTAGTGGCACAGATACGCAGTATTTT. Its protein is CASLRGTSGTDTQYF.

This clone has a handful of counts. The chain employs TRBV4-1 and TRBJ1-2; D ambiguous. The germline V and J ends were trimmed by 1 base and 5 bases, with 14 bases remaining between them. From germline, CDR1 is MGHRA and CDR2 YSYEKL. The length of the CDR3 is 15 residues. The CDR3 nucleotides are TGCGCCAGCAGCCAAGTACCCCCGAGGGCATATGGCTACACCTTC. This translates into CASSQVPPRAYGYTF.

J is TRBJ2-1 and V is TRBV30, with TRBD1 identical over 9 bases. Germline-derived CDR1 and CDR2 are GTSNPN and SVGIG (reference sequence). Trimming at V came to 8 bases and at J to 0 bases, leaving 2 bases not matched to a gene. The CDR3 runs 13 residues. Here the CDR3 DNA reads TGTGCCACGGGACAGGGCTCCTACAATGAGCAGTTCTTC. This sequence encodes CATGQGSYNEQFF.

This sequence joins TRBV5-1 and TRBJ2-3; D gene unclear. With 3 bases removed from V and 4 bases from J, the gap between germline ends came to 15 bases. CDR3 size: 15 residues. CDR1 is SGHRS and CDR2 is YFSETQ in the germline V gene. The CDR3: CASSSDSLYSDTQYF. The CDR3 DNA reads TGCGCCAGCAGCTCGGATTCGTTGTATTCAGATACGCAGTATTTT.

A few counts support this clone. The V gene is TRBV23-1, the J gene TRBJ2-3; D is perhaps TRBD1 or TRBD2 (5 bases each). TRBV23-1 is placed among ORFs of uncertain function. The V and J ends lost 6 bases and 0 bases respectively, with 16 bases between them. The CDR3 is 16 residues long. The DNA for the CDR3 is TGCGCCAGCAGCGCCTCCTGGGGGATAAGCACAGATACGCAGTATTTT. Amino acids: CASSASWGISTDTQYF.

This clone occurred once. The rearrangement links TRBV15 to TRBJ2-1; possibly TRBD2 for D (6 bases). V was pared by 0 bases and J by 1 base, with 7 bases between. CDR3 size: 15 residues. Germline V lookup: CDR1 LNHNV, CDR2 YYDKDF (reference sequence). The CDR3 nucleotides read TGTGCCACCAGCAGAGACCGGGAGTCCTACAATGAGCAGTTCTTC. It specifies CATSRDRESYNEQFF.

This clone showed up just a few times. This rearrangement joins TRBV9 to TRBJ2-1, with 8 bases lining up with TRBD2. Germline CDR1 SGDLS, CDR2 YYNGEE. The V gene end was trimmed by 8 bases and the J gene end by 6 bases; junction bases not matched to a gene: 7. The CDR3 contains 13 residues. The CDR3 DNA reads TGTGCCAGTCAGCGGGAGAGCCCCAATGAGCAGTTCTTC. Translated: CASQRESPNEQFF.

The chain uses TRBV28 and TRBJ1-2; 9 bases are shared with TRBD1. The CDR3 is 15 amino acids. The V gene end was trimmed by 2 bases and the J gene end by 4 bases; junction bases not matched to a gene: 5. Germline assignment: CDR1 MDHEN and CDR2 SYDVKM. The CDR3 loop reads CASSLVGTGSYGYTF. CDR3 DNA sequence: TGTGCCAGCAGTTTAGTGGGGACAGGGAGCTATGGCTACACCTTC.

This clone has more than one count but fewer than ten. J is TRBJ2-7 and V is TRBV28, with TRBD2 identical over 7 bases. Trimming cost V 6 bases and J 7 bases; bases outside gene matches: 9. Germline lookup yields CDR1 MDHEN and CDR2 SYDVKM. The CDR3 consists of 13 residues. CDR3 sequence reads: CASREPTGGEQYF. The CDR3 bases are TGTGCCAGCAGGGAACCGACCGGGGGGGAGCAGTACTTC. Supplemented by reference TRBV28 and TRBJ2-7, the full variable domain reads DVKVTQSSRYLVKRTGEKVFLECVQDMDHENMFWYRQDPGLGLRLIYFSYDVKMKEKGDIPEGYSVSREKKERFSLILESASTNQTSMYLCASREPTGGEQYFGPGTRLTVT.

This chain uses TRBV10-2 with TRBJ2-1, with TRBD2 matching over 15 bases. Losses at the gene ends were 6 bases for V and 8 bases for J; bases not matched to a gene: 11. The CDR3 totals 17 residues. Germline V gene sequence: CDR1 WSHSY, CDR2 SAAADI. The CDR3 sequence is CASSGLAGGPGRDEQFF. CDR3 DNA: TGCGCCAGCAGCGGACTAGCGGGAGGGCCGGGCCGCGATGAGCAGTTCTTC.

The sample holds many counts of this clone. This chain joins TRBV11-3 and TRBJ2-1; 7 positions agree with TRBD2. The CDR3 extends over 15 amino acids. Germline assignment: CDR1 SGHNT and CDR2 YENEEA. V shed 3 bases, J shed 5 bases, and the junction held 7 bases outside the gene matches. CDR3 sequence reads: CASSFSLADDNEQFF. DNA for the CDR3: TGTGCCAGCAGCTTCTCGCTAGCGGACGACAATGAGCAGTTCTTC.

The rearrangement links TRBV29-1 to TRBJ2-1; D gene ambiguous. The length of the CDR3 is 13 residues. Trimming took 4 bases from V and 0 from J, leaving 7 bases between them. Looked up from germline, CDR1 is SQVTM and CDR2 is ANQGSEA. The CDR3 here is CSVARSSYNEQFF. The CDR3 DNA follows: TGCAGCGTTGCACGGAGCTCCTACAATGAGCAGTTCTTC.

The V gene is TRBV6-8, the J gene TRBJ2-5; a weak D match, TRBD2 (6 bases). The CDR3 has 17 amino acids. Trimming left V 6 bases short and J 2 bases short, with 22 bases between. Germline CDR1 and CDR2: MNHGY and SAAAGT. CDR3 region: CASSPRVRLGGQETQYF. In nucleotides, the CDR3 is TGTGCCAGCAGCCCCCGGGTTCGTCTGGGGGGACAAGAGACCCAGTACTTC.

This clone was seen many times. V gene TRBV11-3 combines with J gene TRBJ2-5, with 13 bases that match TRBD2. Germline V CDR1 and CDR2: SGHNT, YENEEA. This CDR3 contains 17 residues. The junction had 5 bases not matched to a gene; V was cut back by 1 base and J by 3 bases. CDR3 loop: CASSLVAGLAGEETQYF. For the CDR3, the DNA is TGTGCCAGCAGCTTAGTGGCCGGACTAGCGGGAGAAGAGACCCAGTACTTC.

V gene TRBV5-1 combines with J gene TRBJ2-6; possible D gene TRBD2, 6 bases. Trimming took off 4 bases at V and 0 bases at J, with 14 bases between the two ends. The CDR3 extends over 17 amino acids. Germline V lookup: CDR1 SGHRS, CDR2 YFSETQ. The CDR3 DNA reads as TGCGCCAGCAGCCGGGGAGGTACGGACTCTGGGGCCAACGTCCTGACTTTC. Translation gives CASSRGGTDSGANVLTF.

This chain joins TRBV28 and TRBJ2-2; the match to TRBD2 covers 10 bases. CDR1 MDHEN and CDR2 SYDVKM come from the germline V gene. V lost 3 bases and J lost 7; bases outside the gene matches: 8. The CDR3 has 16 residues. CDR3 coding DNA: TGTGCCAGCAGTTTTCACGGACTAGCGGAGGGCGGGGAGCTGTTTTTT. Amino acids: CASSFHGLAEGGELFF.

This clone has just a few counts. This chain joins TRBV28 and TRBJ1-5; D ambiguous. V lost 6 bases to trimming and J lost 3 bases, with 6 bases between them. CDR1 and CDR2 from the germline V gene are MDHEN and SYDVKM. The CDR3 contains 12 residues. The CDR3 region has the DNA TGTGCCAGCAGCCTCACCAATCAGCCCCAGCATTTT. Translating gives CASSLTNQPQHF. The whole variable domain, filled in from reference TRBV28 and TRBJ1-5, reads DVKVTQSSRYLVKRTGEKVFLECVQDMDHENMFWYRQDPGLGLRLIYFSYDVKMKEKGDIPEGYSVSREKKERFSLILESASTNQTSMYLCASSLTNQPQHFGDGTRLSIL.

This chain connects TRBV5-1 to TRBJ2-1; either TRBD1 or TRBD2 may supply D (6 bases each). V lost 2 bases and J 5 bases, leaving 14 bases between the germline ends. Germline CDR1 SGHRS, CDR2 YFSETQ. The CDR3 runs 15 residues. DNA for the CDR3: TGCGCCAGCAGCTTAGGGGGGCCCTGGAACAATGAGCAGTTCTTC. This codes for CASSLGGPWNNEQFF.

This clone has only a few counts. The chain employs TRBV9 and TRBJ2-7, with D perhaps TRBD1 (5 bases). With 3 bases removed from V and 6 bases from J, the gap between germline ends came to 10 bases. This CDR3 is built from 12 residues. The germline CDR1 and CDR2 sequences are SGDLS and YYNGEE. CDR3 protein: CASSGTGSEQYF. Written as DNA, the CDR3 is TGTGCCAGCAGCGGAACAGGTTCCGAGCAGTACTTC. Full variable domain (remainder filled in from reference TRBV9 and TRBJ2-7): DSGVTQTPKHLITATGQRVTLRCSPRSGDLSVYWYQQSLDQGLQFLIQYYNGEERAKGNILERFSAQQFPDLHSELNLSSLELGDSALYFCASSGTGSEQYFGPGTRLTVT.

This clone was counted only a few times. This chain uses TRBV6-8 with TRBJ1-5, with 7 positions matching TRBD1. Per the germline V gene, CDR1 is MNHGY and CDR2 is SAAAGT. This CDR3 is built from 12 residues. The V gene end was trimmed by 4 bases and the J gene end by 15 bases; junction bases not matched to a gene: 9. The CDR3 DNA reads as TGTGCCAGCAGTTCCGGACAGGACCCACGGCATTTT. The encoded protein is CASSSGQDPRHF.

There are a few counts of this clone. The rearrangement uses TRBV6-8 and TRBJ2-5, with TRBD2 matching over 15 bases. J lost 5 bases, V lost 0 bases, and 4 bases had no gene match. The germline V gene has CDR1 MNHGY and CDR2 SAAAGT. This CDR3 has 17 residues. As DNA, the CDR3 is TGTGCCAGCAGTTACTCCGGACTAGCGGGAGGGCGGGAGACCCAGTACTTC. Translated: CASSYSGLAGGRETQYF.